The 30 T cell receptor beta chains reported below all come from one sample, sequenced in a study of blood T cell repertoires in COVID-19. Some clones are missing from TCRdb's copy, which holds only in-frame ones; the method was immunoSEQ multiplex PCR. The sample records about 210,000 clones, approximately 82% being singletons. The sequenced material came from peripheral blood. These receptors were taken from a middle-aged man who had recovered from COVID-19.

This clone was picked up one time. The V call is TRBV15, the J call TRBJ2-3; 7 bases line up with TRBD2. This CDR3 is built from 19 residues. The ends lost 3 bases at V and 2 bases at J; junction bases unmatched: 17. From germline, CDR1 is LNHNV and CDR2 YYDKDF (reference sequence). For the CDR3, the DNA is TGTGCCACCAGCAGCCTCTCCGAAAGGGCTAGCGGCCACACAGATACGCAGTATTTT. Protein product: CATSSLSERASGHTDTQYF.

The sample holds a few counts of this clone. The chain recombines TRBV27 with TRBJ2-7, with D unresolved. V was cut by 8 bases and J by 1 base, with 12 bases left in between. CDR3 length: 13 residues. The V gene's germline CDR1 is MNHEY and CDR2 SMNVEV (reference sequence). This chain's CDR3 is CASVGFPSYEQYF. DNA of the CDR3: TGTGCCAGCGTCGGGTTCCCTTCCTACGAGCAGTACTTC.

The V gene is TRBV6-2 or TRBV6-3, the J gene TRBJ2-3; the D gene is possibly TRBD2 (7 bases). Germline V gene lookup returns CDR1 MNHEY and CDR2 SVGEGT. The CDR3 covers 14 residues. V was shortened by 5 bases and J by 5 bases, with 14 bases between the two germline ends. CDR3 bases: TGTGCCAGCAGTCTACTAAGGGGGGGAGATACGCAGTATTTT. Its protein is CASSLLRGGDTQYF.

This clone was counted a few times. The chain links TRBV4-1 to TRBJ1-5; TRBD1 might be the D (5 bases). The length of the CDR3 is 15 residues. Germline V gene data show CDR1 as MGHRA and CDR2 as YSYEKL. Trimming took off 6 bases at V and 0 bases at J, with 12 bases between the two ends. The CDR3: CASRRIDSSNQPQHF. As DNA, the CDR3 is TGCGCCAGCAGACGTATTGACAGTAGCAATCAGCCCCAGCATTTT.

The genes are TRBV6-5 and TRBJ1-2, with 7 bases identical to TRBD1. The V gene end was trimmed by 6 bases and the J gene end by 4 bases; junction bases not matched to a gene: 11. Germline CDR1 reads MNHEY; CDR2 reads SVGAGI. This CDR3 has 15 residues. Here the CDR3 reads CASSQNTQGGYGYTF. DNA of the CDR3: TGTGCCAGCAGCCAAAATACTCAGGGGGGCTATGGCTACACCTTC.

V and J are TRBV5-5 and TRBJ1-6, with 9 bases aligning to TRBD1. Germline V gives CDR1 SGHKS, CDR2 YYEKEE (reference sequence). There are 14 residues in the CDR3. V was pared by 2 bases and J by 7 bases, with 1 base of the junction left unmatched. CDR3 protein: CASSLGQGNSPLHF. Here the CDR3 DNA reads TGTGCCAGCAGCTTAGGACAGGGGAATTCACCCCTCCACTTT.

This clone was observed many times. The rearrangement uses TRBV28 and TRBJ2-5, with D possibly being TRBD2 (5 bases). The germline V gene encodes CDR1 MDHEN and CDR2 SYDVKM. Deletions cut 5 bases from V and 9 bases from J, with 10 bases between. This CDR3 contains 11 residues. CDR3 bases: TGTGCCAGCAGTCCCAGAGGGCCCCAGTACTTC. This translates into CASSPRGPQYF.

J is TRBJ1-6 and V is TRBV6-5; D is unresolved. The CDR3 has 14 residues. V lost 7 bases to trimming and J lost 8 bases, with 15 bases between them. Germline values: CDR1 MNHEY, CDR2 SVGAGI. CDR3: CASTSGGRDSPLHF. The CDR3 nucleotides are TGTGCCAGCACCTCGGGAGGGAGGGATTCACCCCTCCACTTT.

This clone showed up just once. The chain is built from TRBV3-1 (or the pseudogene TRBV3-2) and TRBJ1-1; D gene ambiguous. Germline V CDR1 and CDR2: LGHDT, YNNKEL (reference sequence). The germline V and J ends were trimmed by 0 bases and 3 bases, with 8 bases remaining between them. This CDR3 is built from 14 residues. CDR3 in DNA: TGTGCCAGCAGCCAAGACCCCTCGGACACTGAAGCTTTCTTT. Encoded protein: CASSQDPSDTEAFF.

This chain joins TRBV6-5 and TRBJ1-1, with 7 bases aligning to TRBD1. Germline V gene sequence: CDR1 MNHEY, CDR2 SVGAGI. This CDR3 region has 13 residues. V lost 6 bases to trimming and J lost 3 bases; unmatched junction nucleotides: 4. The CDR3 coding sequence is TGTGCCAGCAGATATGACAGGGACACTGAAGCTTTCTTT. Residues: CASRYDRDTEAFF.

The rearrangement joins TRBV6-1 to TRBJ2-1; D not certain. CDR1 and CDR2 (germline): MNHNS, SASEGT. The V end was cut by 0 bases, the J end by 11 bases, with 8 bases between. This CDR3 region has 12 residues. CDR3 region: CASSEARFQQFF. The CDR3 region has the DNA TGTGCCAGCAGTGAAGCGCGCTTTCAGCAGTTCTTC.

The rearrangement uses TRBV3-1 (or the pseudogene TRBV3-2) and TRBJ1-2; 8 nucleotides match TRBD1. The V segment lost 2 bases and the J segment 7 bases; nucleotides outside the gene matches: 6. The CDR3 extends over 14 amino acids. Germline V gene sequence: CDR1 LGHDT, CDR2 YNNKEL (reference sequence). CDR3 loop: CASSQMDRVGGYTF. The CDR3 nucleotides read TGTGCCAGCAGCCAAATGGACAGGGTGGGTGGCTACACCTTC.

The chain is built from TRBV9 and TRBJ2-3; 7 nucleotides line up with TRBD2. The ends lost 2 bases at V and 0 bases at J; junction bases unmatched: 3. Germline lookup yields CDR1 SGDLS and CDR2 YYNGEE. This CDR3 contains 15 residues. The CDR3 DNA reads TGTGCCAGCAGCGTCACGGGGGGTAGCACAGATACGCAGTATTTT. This translates into CASSVTGGSTDTQYF.

This chain links TRBV19 with TRBJ1-6; 7 positions agree with TRBD1. Germline V gene lookup returns CDR1 LNHDA and CDR2 SQIVND (reference sequence). The CDR3 runs to 15 residues. J was trimmed by 10 bases and V by 7 bases; bases with no gene match: 13. The CDR3: CASKATGSGSSPLHF. In DNA, the CDR3 is TGTGCCAGTAAGGCGACAGGGTCGGGGAGCTCACCCCTCCACTTT.

This clone was seen just once. The chain carries TRBV2 and TRBJ1-5, with 9 positions matching TRBD1. Germline CDR1 SNHLY, CDR2 FYNNEI. This CDR3 has 16 residues. The V and J ends lost 4 bases and 6 bases, in that order; junction bases with no gene match: 10. CDR3 nucleotides: TGTGCCAGCAGTGGGGCCGGGACAGGGAAACGTCAGCCCCAGCATTTT. Protein product: CASSGAGTGKRQPQHF.

Worth noting for this clone: This same CDR3 is encoded by further DNA sequences in the sample. The V gene is TRBV27, the J gene TRBJ1-5, with D maybe TRBD1 (5 bases). Trimming cost V 2 bases and J 6 bases, with 8 bases left between them. Germline lookup yields CDR1 MNHEY and CDR2 SMNVEV (reference sequence). This CDR3 comprises 13 residues. DNA of the CDR3: TGTGCCAGCAGTTTACAGGGTTTTCAGCCCCAGCATTTT. Translation gives CASSLQGFQPQHF.

The chain combines TRBV10-2 with TRBJ1-5, with 10 bases lining up with TRBD1. Unmatched junction bases numbered 11, after V lost 2 bases and J lost 7 bases. The V gene's germline CDR1 is WSHSY and CDR2 SAAADI. This CDR3 has 17 amino acids. Here the CDR3 DNA reads TGCGCCAGCAGTGAGGGAGAGGGACAGGGGAGAAGGCAGCCCCAGCATTTT. It codes for CASSEGEGQGRRQPQHF.

The chain employs TRBV6-5 and TRBJ1-6; the D gene is possibly TRBD1 (6 bases). CDR1 MNHEY and CDR2 SVGAGI come from the germline V gene. V lost 6 bases, J lost 8 bases, and 14 bases lay in between. This CDR3 contains 14 residues. The CDR3 nucleotides read TGTGCCAGCAGCGATACAGGGAACCATTCACCCCTCCACTTT. Its protein is CASSDTGNHSPLHF.

The gene calls are TRBV7-2 and TRBJ2-7; perhaps TRBD1 as D (6 bases). The germline V gene has CDR1 SGHTA and CDR2 FQGNSA. V was pared by 2 bases and J by 5 bases, with 16 bases between. This CDR3 spans 15 amino acids. The CDR3 here is CASSLLFWTDHEQYF. CDR3 sequence (DNA): TGTGCCAGCAGCTTATTATTTTGGACAGATCACGAGCAGTACTTC.

V and J are TRBV7-9 and TRBJ1-2; 7 nucleotides agree with TRBD1. V lost 2 bases and J lost 8; bases outside the gene matches: 8. Germline-derived CDR1 and CDR2 are SEHNR and FQNEAQ (reference sequence). The CDR3 covers 14 residues. The CDR3, as DNA: TGTGCCAGCAGCTTACCGGACAGGTCTTTGGGCTACACCTTC. Protein sequence: CASSLPDRSLGYTF.

This clone was recorded a few times. J is TRBJ2-7 and V is TRBV5-5; 7 nucleotides match TRBD1. V lost 2 bases, J lost 2 bases, and 4 bases stayed unmatched. Germline assignment: CDR1 SGHKS and CDR2 YYEKEE (reference sequence). This CDR3 has 14 residues. CDR3 DNA sequence: TGTGCCAGCAGCTTCCTGGGACAGACCTACGAGCAGTACTTC. Its protein product is CASSFLGQTYEQYF.

The chain carries TRBV6-5 and TRBJ1-1; D call uncertain. The CDR3 length is 13 residues. The germline V gene encodes CDR1 MNHEY and CDR2 SVGAGI. V lost 6 bases and J 1 base, leaving 9 bases between the germline ends. The CDR3 region has the DNA TGTGCCAGCAGCGGACGGGGGAACACTGAAGCTTTCTTT. This sequence encodes CASSGRGNTEAFF.

This clone has just a few counts. The V call is TRBV29-1, the J call TRBJ2-7, with a possible D match to TRBD2 (6 bases). The V gene's germline CDR1 is SQVTM and CDR2 ANQGSEA. Trimming took off 6 bases at V and 0 bases at J, with 12 bases between the two ends. The CDR3 sequence is 13 residues long. CDR3 residues: CSVMAGSSYEQYF. Written as DNA, the CDR3 is TGCAGCGTCATGGCGGGGAGCTCCTACGAGCAGTACTTC.

This chain uses TRBV5-6 with TRBJ2-7; 7 bases fit TRBD1. The CDR3 length is 15 residues. The V gene end was trimmed by 3 bases and the J gene end by 0 bases; junction bases not matched to a gene: 6. CDR1 and CDR2 (germline): SGHDT, YYEEEE. The CDR3 DNA sequence: TGTGCCAGCAGCTCCAGGGGGACAGTCTCCTACGAGCAGTACTTC. This sequence encodes CASSSRGTVSYEQYF.

This clone appeared a few times. The V and J genes are TRBV5-4 and TRBJ1-2, with 9 bases aligning to TRBD1. V was pared by 4 bases and J by 6 bases, with 4 bases of the junction left unmatched. The CDR3 has 13 amino acids. The germline CDR1 and CDR2 sequences are SGHNT and YYREEE (reference sequence). Written as DNA, the CDR3 is TGTGCCAGCAGCCCGGGACAGGGAAATGGCTACACCTTC. The encoded protein is CASSPGQGNGYTF.

This clone turned up a few times. The chain couples TRBV7-9 to TRBJ1-2; D may be TRBD1 (6 bases). Trimming pared 4 bases from V and 4 bases from J, leaving 13 bases between. The CDR3 has 14 residues. Germline CDR1 is SEHNR and CDR2 is FQNEAQ (reference sequence). CDR3 coding DNA: TGTGCCAGCAGCTCGTGGGACACCAGCTATGGCTACACCTTC. It encodes CASSSWDTSYGYTF. Combining the CDR3 with reference TRBV7-9 and TRBJ1-2 gives the whole variable domain DTGVSQNPRHKITKRGQNVTFRCDPISEHNRLYWYRQTLGQGPEFLTYFQNEAQLEKSRLLSDRFSAERPKGSFSTLEIQRTEQGDSAMYLCASSSWDTSYGYTFGSGTRLTVV.

The rearrangement uses TRBV30 and TRBJ1-1; D unclear. The ends were cut back, 5 bases at V and 5 bases at J, with 9 bases in the middle. CDR3 length equals 11 residues. From germline, CDR1 is GTSNPN and CDR2 SVGIG (reference sequence). For the CDR3, the DNA is TGTGCCTGGGCCCCCCGGACTGAAGCTTTCTTT. Protein: CAWAPRTEAFF.

CDR3 sequence reads: CASSSRQGFNEKLFF. The DNA of the CDR3 is TGTGCCAGCAGCTCCAGACAGGGGTTTAATGAAAAACTGTTTTTT. The chain recombines TRBV7-9 with TRBJ1-4; 8 positions agree with TRBD1. Germline CDR1 and CDR2: SEHNR and FQNEAQ (reference sequence). CDR3 size: 15 residues. V lost 4 bases, J lost 4 bases, and 5 bases stayed unmatched.

This chain links TRBV5-6 with TRBJ1-4, with D tentatively TRBD1 (6 bases). The CDR3 is 15 amino acids. The ends were cut back, 3 bases at V and 5 bases at J, with 14 bases in the middle. Germline loops: CDR1 SGHDT, CDR2 YYEEEE. CDR3 bases: TGTGCCAGCAGCTGGGGGCAGGGCTTGAATGAAAAACTGTTTTTT. This codes for CASSWGQGLNEKLFF.

J is TRBJ2-7 and V is TRBV25-1, with 9 bases aligning to TRBD1. The trim removed 3 bases at V and 8 bases at J, leaving 11 bases unmatched. Germline CDR1 and CDR2: MGHDK and SYGVNS. The CDR3 has 15 residues. The CDR3 sequence is CASSDKQGAARKQYF. The CDR3 DNA follows: TGTGCCAGCAGTGACAAACAGGGGGCGGCACGGAAGCAGTACTTC.